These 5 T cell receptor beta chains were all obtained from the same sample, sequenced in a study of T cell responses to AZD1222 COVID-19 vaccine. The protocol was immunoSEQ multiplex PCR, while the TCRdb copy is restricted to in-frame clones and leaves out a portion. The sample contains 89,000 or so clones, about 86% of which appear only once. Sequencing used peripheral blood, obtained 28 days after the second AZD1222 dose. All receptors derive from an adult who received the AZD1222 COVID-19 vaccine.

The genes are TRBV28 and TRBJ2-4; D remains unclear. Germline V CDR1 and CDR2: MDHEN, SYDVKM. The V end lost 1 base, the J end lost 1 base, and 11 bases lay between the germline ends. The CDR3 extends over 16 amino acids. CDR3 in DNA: TGTGCCAGCAGTTTATCCCCTAGTTACGCCAAAAACATTCAGTACTTC. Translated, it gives CASSLSPSYAKNIQYF.

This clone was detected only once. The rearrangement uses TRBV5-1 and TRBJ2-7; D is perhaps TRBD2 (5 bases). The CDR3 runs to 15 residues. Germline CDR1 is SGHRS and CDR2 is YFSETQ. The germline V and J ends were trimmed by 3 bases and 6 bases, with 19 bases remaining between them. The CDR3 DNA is TGCGCCAGCAGCTCGAAAGGGAGTCCCGGAAGCGAGCAGTACTTC. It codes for CASSSKGSPGSEQYF.

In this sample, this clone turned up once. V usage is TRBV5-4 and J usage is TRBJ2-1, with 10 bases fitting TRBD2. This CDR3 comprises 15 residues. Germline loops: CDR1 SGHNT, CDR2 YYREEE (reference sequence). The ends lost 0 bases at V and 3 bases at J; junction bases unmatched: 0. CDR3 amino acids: CASSLASGGYNEQFF. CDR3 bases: TGTGCCAGCAGCTTGGCTAGCGGGGGCTACAATGAGCAGTTCTTC.

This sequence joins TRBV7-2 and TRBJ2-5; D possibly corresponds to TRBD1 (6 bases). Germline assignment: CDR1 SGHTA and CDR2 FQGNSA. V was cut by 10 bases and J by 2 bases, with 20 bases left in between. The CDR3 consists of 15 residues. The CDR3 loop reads CATPGAGIIQETQYF. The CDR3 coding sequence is TGTGCCACTCCAGGGGCAGGCATAATTCAAGAGACCCAGTACTTC.

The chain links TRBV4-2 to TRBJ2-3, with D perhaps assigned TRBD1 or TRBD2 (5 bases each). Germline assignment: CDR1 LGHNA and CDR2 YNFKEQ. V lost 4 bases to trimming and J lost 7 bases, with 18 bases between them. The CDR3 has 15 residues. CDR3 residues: CASSRPRDQSYTQYF. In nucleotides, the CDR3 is TGTGCCAGCAGCCGCCCCCGGGACCAATCTTATACGCAGTATTTT.